These 7 T cell receptor beta chains originate from one sample sequenced in a study of vaccination and CD4 T cells after COVID-19 (dated by TCRdb to 2022 to 2024). Their target antigens are unknown. Reading the label with the study, this specimen's treatment or condition is: approximately 10-day PBMC culture with coronavirus spike peptide pools or control peptides (ViraFEST assay). Library construction relied on PCR. The sequencer listed for this sample is Illumina iSeq 100. At the Johns Hopkins FTIC core, DNA from the cultured CD4+ T cells underwent TCR sequencing with the Oncomine TCR Beta short-read assay. TCRdb trimmed the raw reads at Q25, called clones with MiXCR and kept productive beta chains. Rows with a matching CDR3 protein are joined into one entry that keeps the most common DNA and genes. Across this sample there are approximately 11,000 distinct CDR3 sequences, with 40% to 50% seen only once. About a third of the sample is in the top ten clones.

What was sequenced was CD4+ T cells from blood, cultured in vitro. Receptors originate from a human donor who had recovered from COVID-19.

V is TRBV3-1 and J is TRBJ2-3; TRBD2 agrees at 12 bases. CDR3 size: 16 residues. V lost 4 bases to trimming and J lost 7 bases; unmatched junction nucleotides: 9. Germline CDR1 is LGHDT and CDR2 is YNNKEL (reference sequence). The CDR3 bases are TGTGCCAGCAGCCCGCTAGCGGGGGGGGTCGGGTATACGCAGTATTTT. It codes for CASSPLAGGVGYTQYF.

V gene TRBV10-3 combines with J gene TRBJ2-1; 10 nucleotides align to TRBD1. Germline V gives CDR1 ENHRY, CDR2 SYGVKD. V lost 6 bases to trimming and J lost 5 bases; unmatched junction nucleotides: 4. This CDR3 contains 14 residues. The CDR3 DNA sequence: TGTGCCATCAGGACCGGGACAGGGGACAATGAGCAGTTCTTC. It encodes CAIRTGTGDNEQFF.

The CDR3 nucleotides are TGTGCCAGCAGAACCTTCGGGTATAGCACAGATACGCAGTATTTT. Its translation is CASRTFGYSTDTQYF. V is TRBV6-1 and J is TRBJ2-3, with D uncertain. This CDR3 has 15 amino acids. Trimming pared 6 bases from V and 0 bases from J, leaving 13 bases between. Germline V gives CDR1 MNHNS, CDR2 SASEGT.

The chain links TRBV6-2 or TRBV6-3 to TRBJ1-1; D is possibly TRBD1 (5 bases). This CDR3 contains 15 residues. Per germline, CDR1 MNHEY and CDR2 SVGEGT. V lost 10 bases and J 0 bases, leaving 18 bases between the germline ends. DNA for the CDR3: TGTGCCACCCGACGGAGAGACAGAATGAACACTGAAGCTTTCTTT. Protein: CATRRRDRMNTEAFF.

This chain links TRBV5-1 with TRBJ2-7; maybe TRBD1 (6 bases). CDR3 length: 14 residues. V dropped 0 bases and J dropped 6 bases, with 13 bases sitting between them. Germline CDR1 and CDR2: SGHRS and YFSETQ. Here the CDR3 DNA reads TGCGCCAGCAGCTTGGAACAGGGTTTGAGCGAGCAGTACTTC. This translates into CASSLEQGLSEQYF.

This chain uses TRBV21-1 with TRBJ2-5; the listed D gene, TRBD1, was not tested against the DNA. TRBV21-1 is marked as a pseudogene. The CDR3 extends over 17 amino acids. The DNA for the CDR3 is TGTGCCAGCAGCAAAGAGGATCAGGGCTACCCCCAAGAGACCCAGTACTTC. Translating gives CASSKEDQGYPQETQYF.

This clonotype was counted a single time. This chain uses TRBV18 with TRBJ2-1, with 16 bases fitting TRBD2. CDR1 and CDR2 (germline): KGHSH, LQKENI. The CDR3 length is 16 residues. V was clipped by 0 bases and J by 7 bases; unmatched bases: 0. CDR3 amino acids: CASSPPGLAGGNEQFF. The CDR3 DNA reads TGTGCCAGCTCACCACCGGGACTAGCGGGGGGGAATGAGCAGTTCTTC.